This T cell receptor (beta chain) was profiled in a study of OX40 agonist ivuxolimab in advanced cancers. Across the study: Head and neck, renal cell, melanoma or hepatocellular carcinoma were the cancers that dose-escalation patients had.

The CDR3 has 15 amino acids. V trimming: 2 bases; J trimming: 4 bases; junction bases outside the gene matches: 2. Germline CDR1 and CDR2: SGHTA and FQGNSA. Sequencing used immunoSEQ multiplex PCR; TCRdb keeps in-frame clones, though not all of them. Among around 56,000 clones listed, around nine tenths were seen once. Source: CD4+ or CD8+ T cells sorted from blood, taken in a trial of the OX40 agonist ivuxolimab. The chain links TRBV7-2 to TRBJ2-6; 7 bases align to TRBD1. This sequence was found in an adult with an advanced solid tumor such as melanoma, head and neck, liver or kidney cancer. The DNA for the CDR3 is TGTGCCAGCAGCTTACAGGGGGTAGGGGCCAACGTCCTGACTTTC. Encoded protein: CASSLQGVGANVLTF.